A selection of T cell receptor beta chains follows, all from one sample in a study of radiotherapy plus CTLA-4 blockade in lung cancer. The method was immunoSEQ multiplex PCR; TCRdb's version includes in-frame clones alone and lacks a portion of them. In the table there are approximately 40,000 clones, roughly 85% of which are singletons. The specimen was peripheral blood, collected from a patient treated with radiotherapy plus ipilimumab. The source is a human donor with non-small cell lung cancer whose response to radiotherapy plus ipilimumab could not be evaluated. The CDR3 runs from the conserved cysteine through the conserved F or W. A D gene is named only where the DNA matches it firmly. Clone size appears in some rows only: once, few, many, or a class for an expanded clone.

>TRBV5-1|.|.|TRBJ1-4
TGCGCCAGCAGCTTGGCCGGAGGGGAGAGTAAAAAACTGTTTTTT
CASSLAGGESKKLFF
>TRBV13|.|once|TRBJ2-2
TGTGCCAGCAGCCTCCACAGGGAGAACACCGGGGAGCTGTTTTTT
CASSLHRENTGELFF
>TRBV7-6|.|.|TRBJ2-7
TGTGCCAGCAGCTTAGTTACGGGGACCTACGAGCAGTACTTC
CASSLVTGTYEQYF
>TRBV4-3|TRBD1|.|TRBJ2-1
TGCGCCAGCAGCCACACCGGGACAGTTTCCGCCCATGAGCAGTTCTTC
CASSHTGTVSAHEQFF
>TRBV29-1|.|.|TRBJ2-7
TGCAGCGTTGGGGGTGCCCGGGGCGAGCAGTACTTC
CSVGGARGEQYF
>TRBV28|.|once|TRBJ1-5
TGTGCCAGCAGGCCCCTCGGTGCAGGGAGCAATCAGCCCCAGCATTTT
CASRPLGAGSNQPQHF
>TRBV28|.|.|TRBJ2-5
TGTGCCAGCAGTTTGGGCAGGGGGGTACAAGAGACCCAGTACTTC
CASSLGRGVQETQYF
>TRBV21-1|.|.|TRBJ2-7
TGTGCCAGCCGGGACAGCGATCGGAGCTCCTACGAGCAGTACTTC
CASRDSDRSSYEQYF
>TRBV6-5|TRBD1|.|TRBJ1-3
TGTGCCAGCAGGACAGGGTGGGACTCTGGAAACACCATATATTTT
CASRTGWDSGNTIYF
>TRBV4-1|TRBD1|few|TRBJ2-7
TGCGCCAGCAGCCGAGTTCCGGGACAGGGGGCGCGGGAGCAGTACTTC
CASSRVPGQGAREQYF
>TRBV7-9|TRBD2|.|TRBJ2-7
TGTGCCAGCAGTTCCGGGAGGGCCTACGAGCAGTACTTC
CASSSGRAYEQYF
>TRBV19|.|few|TRBJ2-7
TGTGCCAGTACTCAGGACTCCGGGTCCTACGAGCAGTACTTC
CASTQDSGSYEQYF
>TRBV4-3|.|.|TRBJ2-7
TGCGCCAGCAGCCACTCCGGGGGGCGGGACTACGAGCAGTACTTC
CASSHSGGRDYEQYF
>TRBV28|TRBD1|.|TRBJ2-7
TGTGCCAGCAGCCCGGGACAGATTGCCGAGCAGTACTTC
CASSPGQIAEQYF
>TRBV25-1|TRBD2|.|TRBJ2-1
TGTGCCAGCAGTGTACGTAGCGGGGGGACCTACAATGAGCAGTTCTTC
CASSVRSGGTYNEQFF